This T cell receptor (beta chain) comes out of a study of blood T cell repertoires in COVID-19 (dated by TCRdb to about 2020). About the full investigation: Samples covering the acute and convalescent phases of COVID-19 were provided by collaborators in the United States, Italy and Spain. The material from the prospective study consisted of cDNA or gDNA derived from T cells, B-cell-depleted T cells, or PBMCs. Subjects who had been exposed to COVID-19, were actively infected with it, or had recovered from it provided the deeply sampled blood TCRbeta repertoires that made up the dataset. The repertoires were made available in a free public database intended to serve as a resource for research on the immune response to SARS-CoV-2. Samples were obtained from the ongoing ImmuneRACE study (first 160 participants) and from over 1,000 subjects provided by 6 global collaborators. Sample metadata almost always included a de-identified subject ID, COVID-19 status, age in years and sex. HLA class I and class II types, where available, came from metadata supplied by the sample provider rather than from assay-based typing.

TCRbeta CDR3 regions were amplified from genomic DNA by means of the immunoSEQ Assay, a bias-controlled multiplex PCR. The published analysis was carried out like this. Nucleated cell counts per sample were estimated from amplification of reference gene primers within the assay. Sequence reads were collapsed and filtered to measure the absolute abundance of every unique TCRbeta CDR3 rearrangement. For each sample, productive Simpson clonality was calculated by taking the square root of Simpson's diversity index across productive rearrangements. This immuneACCESS table, as held by TCRdb, lists in-frame sequences with V and J called but not all clones. Of the missing ones, under half trace to an unresolved V gene in checked studies; the others have no known cause. D and trimming come from the DNA, and the V and J calls and clone size come from that table. This sample lists roughly 200,000 clones; around nine tenths were detected once. The ten largest clones add up to roughly 6.2% of the sample.

Concerning this clone itself: What antigen it recognizes has not been identified. Within one base of it there is no much larger clone, and no base qualities were kept.

A second Seattle source provided samples from volunteer blood donors who had recovered from COVID-19. Each collaborating institution followed its own protocols to collect whole blood in K2EDTA tubes. For TCRbeta analysis, collaborators shipped samples as frozen whole blood, isolated PBMCs, or DNA extracted from either of those sample types. General conclusions and limits of the study: How much clinical and demographic metadata was included differed by source and by participant, and the metadata was provided uncurated.

Trimming leaves V shorter by 0 bases and J shorter by 4 bases, with the junction holding 2 bases beyond the gene matches. From the cysteine up to the phenylalanine, the CDR3 has a length of 15 residues. Only the CDR3 DNA stays, 45 bases, in frame from base 1. CDR1 and CDR2, looked up from the germline V gene (reference sequence), are MNHNY and SVGAGI. Sequenced: peripheral blood. The origin of this receptor is a man in his 60s who had recovered from COVID-19. The chain couples TRBV6-6 to TRBJ2-2, with 7 bases matching TRBD2. The nucleotide sequence is given as TGTGCCAGCAGTTACTCCTGGGGGGGCACCGGGGAGCTGTTTTTT. This sequence encodes CASSYSWGGTGELFF.